The rows below give T cell receptor beta chains drawn from one sample of a study of response to subunit inactivated influenza vaccine. TCRdb ran MiXCR on the RT-PCR reads and lists one entry per CDR3 protein. Among 710,000 or so distinct CDR3 sequences, approximately 14% were seen once, and the ten largest hold around 10%. Sample: PBMCs from blood, taken 11 to 12 days after vaccination. The receptors were gathered from a man aged 50-59 years who received an inactivated influenza vaccine. CDR3s include the opening cysteine and the closing phenylalanine or tryptophan. The D gene is left open where the match is weak. Some rows mark clone size as missing; the rest say once, few, many or name a class of expanded clone.

NA	NA	TRBJ1-4	TRBV2	CASLPDRNNEKLFF	TGTGCCAGCCTACCTGACAGAAATAATGAAAAACTGTTTTTT
NA	NA	TRBJ2-3	TRBV4-1	CASSQAGTNADTQYF	TGCGCCAGCAGCCAAGCCGGGACCAACGCAGATACGCAGTATTTT
few	TRBD2	TRBJ2-5	TRBV3-1	CASSPGLAGDLQETQYF	TGTGCCAGCAGCCCGGGACTAGCGGGGGACTTGCAAGAGACCCAGTACTTC
many	TRBD1	TRBJ1-5	TRBV6-5	CASSLGQGMWPQHF	TGTGCCAGCAGTTTGGGACAGGGAATGTGGCCCCAGCATTTT
many	NA	TRBJ2-1	TRBV7-2	CASSLFTGTGYNEQFF	TGTGCCAGCAGCTTATTCACGGGTACGGGATACAATGAGCAGTTCTTC
NA	TRBD1	TRBJ2-7	TRBV13	CASSYRDRGFYEQYF	TGTGCCAGCAGCTACCGGGACAGGGGCTTCTACGAGCAGTACTTC
NA	NA	TRBJ2-2	TRBV10-3	CAISRVQGELFF	TGTGCCATCAGTAGAGTGCAAGGGGAGCTGTTTTTT
few	NA	TRBJ2-7	TRBV10-3	CAIRKQADEQYF	TGTGCCATCAGAAAGCAGGCGGACGAGCAGTACTTC
few	TRBD1	TRBJ1-2	TRBV30	CAWEPGQGYGYTF	TGTGCCTGGGAACCGGGACAGGGGTATGGCTACACCTTC
few	TRBD1	TRBJ1-2	TRBV27	CASSEDRGLSYTF	TGTGCCAGCAGTGAGGACAGGGGGCTCTCTTACACCTTC
NA	NA	TRBJ1-1	TRBV5-6	CASSLLGGRVEAFF	TGTGCCAGCAGCTTGTTGGGGGGGCGGGTTGAAGCTTTCTTT
many	TRBD1	TRBJ2-7	TRBV12-3/TRBV12-4	CASSPGQPYEQYF	TGTGCCAGCAGTCCGGGACAGCCTTACGAGCAGTACTTC
few	TRBD1	TRBJ2-1	TRBV15	CATSADRVYNEQFF	TGTGCCACCAGCGCTGACAGGGTTTACAATGAGCAGTTCTTC
NA	NA	TRBJ1-1	TRBV7-9	CASSPPENTEAFF	TGTGCCAGCAGCCCCCCCGAGAACACTGAAGCTTTCTTT
NA	TRBD2	TRBJ2-7	TRBV20-1	CSAPVAGYSSYEQYF	TGCAGTGCTCCCGTAGCGGGCTACAGCTCCTACGAGCAGTACTTC
NA	TRBD1	TRBJ1-6	TRBV20-1	CSALDRAAYNSPLHF	TGCAGTGCTTTGGACAGGGCGGCCTATAATTCACCCCTCCACTTT
NA	NA	TRBJ2-1	TRBV5-1	CASSLGGEHEQFF	TGCGCCAGCAGCTTGGGAGGGGAGCATGAGCAGTTCTTC
NA	NA	TRBJ2-1	TRBV24-1	CATSDHKEWSYNEQFF	TGTGCCACCAGTGATCACAAGGAGTGGTCCTACAATGAGCAGTTCTTC
NA	TRBD2	TRBJ2-3	TRBV2	CASSAGGASETTGTQYF	TGTGCCAGCAGTGCGGGGGGGGCCTCAGAGACAACGGGTACGCAGTATTTT
NA	NA	TRBJ2-3	TRBV6-2/TRBV6-3	CASSYAGLGTDTQYF	TGTGCCAGCAGTTACGCGGGATTAGGCACAGATACGCAGTATTTT
few	TRBD1	TRBJ2-3	TRBV20-1	CSARATDRGTTDTQYF	TGCAGTGCTAGAGCTACGGACAGGGGCACCACAGATACGCAGTATTTT
few	NA	TRBJ2-5	TRBV12-3/TRBV12-4	CASSLNHRTQETQYF	TGTGCCAGCAGTTTAAACCACAGGACTCAAGAGACCCAGTACTTC
few	TRBD1	TRBJ2-1	TRBV11-2	CASQQGIGLDEQFF	TGTGCCAGTCAACAGGGGATTGGGCTGGATGAGCAGTTCTTC
NA	TRBD1	TRBJ1-4	TRBV6-2/TRBV6-3	CASSRNPGTVGEKLFF	TGTGCCAGCAGTCGGAACCCCGGGACAGTCGGCGAAAAACTGTTTTTT
NA	NA	TRBJ1-5	TRBV7-9	CASSAQGSNNQPQHF	TGTGCCAGCAGCGCGCAGGGTTCCAACAATCAGCCCCAGCATTTT
NA	NA	TRBJ2-3	TRBV20-1	CSARSDRPIGDTQYF	TGCAGTGCTAGATCTGACAGGCCTATAGGAGATACGCAGTATTTT
NA	NA	TRBJ2-7	TRBV29-1	CSGRDNLYEQYF	TGCAGCGGCCGGGACAACCTCTACGAGCAGTACTTC
NA	NA	TRBJ2-1	TRBV19	CASSIGGKRDEQFF	TGTGCCAGTAGTATCGGCGGAAAGAGAGATGAGCAGTTCTTC
NA	NA	TRBJ1-2	TRBV5-1	CASSLVSSGGYGYTF	TGCGCCAGCAGCTTGGTTTCGTCCGGAGGATATGGCTACACCTTC
NA	NA	TRBJ1-5	TRBV7-9	CASSLGSLPQHF	TGTGCCAGCAGCTTAGGGTCCCTGCCCCAGCATTTT
NA	NA	TRBJ2-1	TRBV7-2	CASSDPGRGSYNEQFF	TGTGCCAGCAGCGACCCCGGACGGGGGTCGTACAATGAGCAGTTCTTC
few	NA	TRBJ1-1	TRBV29-1	CSVVGASWDTEAFF	TGCAGCGTTGTGGGGGCCTCCTGGGACACTGAAGCTTTCTTT
many	TRBD1	TRBJ2-1	TRBV15	CATSRVPRRQGNNEQFF	TGTGCCACCAGCAGAGTACCTAGGAGACAGGGAAACAATGAGCAGTTCTTC
few	NA	TRBJ2-1	TRBV27	CASSYEVSYNEQFF	TGTGCCAGCAGTTATGAAGTTTCCTACAATGAGCAGTTCTTC